Listed here is a single T cell receptor (beta chain). The antigen remains unidentified. This sample is part of a study of T cells after yellow fever vaccination. Notes on the study in general: The study re-detected most primary-vaccination clones after the booster (96% CD4, roughly 85% CD8).

TCRdb recomputed calls from the 5' RACE reads with MiXCR, one row per CDR3 protein. The sample shows 400,000 or so distinct CDR3 sequences, roughly a sixth of them seen only once. This CDR3 has 16 residues. Trimming took off 0 bases at V and 5 bases at J, with 16 bases between the two ends. Germline assignment: CDR1 MGHRA and CDR2 YSYEKL. This specimen was PBMCs, taken before the yellow fever booster vaccination. The clonotype was recovered from a man aged 18 to 35 who received the YFV17D yellow fever vaccine. This chain joins TRBV4-1 and TRBJ2-5, with D perhaps TRBD2 (6 bases). In DNA, the CDR3 is TGCGCCAGCAGCCAAGATTTGATGGAGGGGTGGGAGACCCAGTACTTC. The encoded protein is CASSQDLMEGWETQYF.